The rows below give T cell receptor beta chains drawn from one sample of a study of blood T cell repertoires in COVID-19. TCRdb's table, derived via immunoSEQ multiplex PCR, lists solely in-frame clones and lacks some. The sample has 120,000 to 150,000 clones, approximately 81% seen once. Sequenced material: peripheral blood. These receptors were collected from a human donor in a cohort sampled during active COVID-19. Each CDR3 is given with its conserved first and last residue. The D gene is left open where the match is weak. Clone size is given for some rows only: seen once, a few or many times, or a class if the clone is expanded.

V: TRBV18
D: TRBD1
size: once
J: TRBJ2-2
CDR3: CASSPTGVEEELFF
DNA: TGTGCCAGCTCACCTACAGGGGTTGAGGAGGAGCTGTTTTTT

V: TRBV14
D: NA
size: NA
J: TRBJ2-1
CDR3: CASSQLLFNEQFF
DNA: TGTGCCAGCAGCCAATTACTTTTCAATGAGCAGTTCTTC

V: TRBV7-2
D: TRBD1
size: few
J: TRBJ1-2
CDR3: CASSSRRDRGRQGYGYTF
DNA: TGTGCCAGCAGCTCCAGGCGGGACAGGGGGAGGCAAGGCTATGGCTACACCTTC

V: TRBV7-7
D: NA
size: once
J: TRBJ1-1
CDR3: CASSLTVNTEAFF
DNA: TGTGCTAGCAGCCTTACGGTGAACACTGAAGCTTTCTTT

V: TRBV2
D: NA
size: NA
J: TRBJ1-4
CDR3: CASRGTPKDEKLFF
DNA: TGTGCCAGCAGGGGGACTCCAAAGGATGAAAAACTGTTTTTT

V: TRBV7-3
D: NA
size: NA
J: TRBJ1-1
CDR3: CASSLYGGGEAFF
DNA: TGTGCCAGCAGCTTATATGGTGGCGGTGAAGCTTTCTTT

V: TRBV7-8
D: NA
size: NA
J: TRBJ2-2
CDR3: CASSWGARGTGELFF
DNA: TGTGCCAGCAGCTGGGGCGCTAGAGGCACCGGGGAGCTGTTTTTT

V: TRBV6-1
D: TRBD1
size: few
J: TRBJ1-3
CDR3: CASSERTGGADTIYF
DNA: TGTGCCAGCAGTGAAAGGACAGGGGGCGCGGACACCATATATTTT

V: TRBV9
D: NA
size: NA
J: TRBJ1-2
CDR3: CASSVEQTGYTF
DNA: TGTGCCAGCAGCGTAGAACAGACTGGCTACACCTTC

V: TRBV12-3/TRBV12-4
D: NA
size: NA
J: TRBJ1-4
CDR3: CASTEAQGEKLFF
DNA: TGTGCCAGCACCGAGGCCCAGGGTGAAAAACTGTTTTTT

V: TRBV10-3
D: TRBD1
size: NA
J: TRBJ1-2
CDR3: CAISGDRERSNYGYTF
DNA: TGTGCCATCAGTGGGGACAGGGAGCGATCTAACTATGGCTACACCTTC

V: TRBV6-5
D: NA
size: once
J: TRBJ1-4
CDR3: CASRRGYMGEKLFF
DNA: TGTGCCAGCCGACGGGGATATATGGGTGAAAAACTGTTTTTT

V: TRBV5-4
D: TRBD1
size: NA
J: TRBJ2-7
CDR3: CASSSGDRAYEQYF
DNA: TGTGCCAGCAGCTCGGGGGACAGGGCATACGAGCAGTACTTC

V: TRBV6-5
D: NA
size: NA
J: TRBJ2-7
CDR3: CASSRDFTYEQYF
DNA: TGTGCCAGCAGTAGGGACTTTACCTACGAGCAGTACTTC

V: TRBV7-2
D: TRBD2
size: NA
J: TRBJ2-3
CDR3: CASSRTSGATDTQYF
DNA: TGTGCCAGCAGTCGGACTAGCGGGGCGACAGATACGCAGTATTTT

V: TRBV10-3
D: TRBD1
size: NA
J: TRBJ2-5
CDR3: CAISEYTGGETQYF
DNA: TGTGCCATCAGTGAGTACACAGGGGGCGAGACCCAGTACTTC

V: TRBV6-2/TRBV6-3
D: TRBD1
size: NA
J: TRBJ2-3
CDR3: CASSDRGFTDTQYF
DNA: TGTGCCAGCAGCGACAGGGGGTTCACAGATACGCAGTATTTT

V: TRBV2
D: NA
size: NA
J: TRBJ1-5
CDR3: CATRALGGNQPQHF
DNA: TGTGCCACCAGGGCCTTAGGGGGCAATCAGCCCCAGCATTTT

V: TRBV14
D: NA
size: NA
J: TRBJ2-1
CDR3: CASSQGFPGNEQFF
DNA: TGTGCCAGCAGCCAAGGGTTCCCGGGGAATGAGCAGTTCTTC

V: TRBV7-9
D: NA
size: NA
J: TRBJ2-1
CDR3: CASGLGLEQFF
DNA: TGTGCCAGCGGTTTGGGGCTTGAGCAGTTCTTC

V: TRBV6-2/TRBV6-3
D: NA
size: NA
J: TRBJ1-1
CDR3: CASSYSKDIDTEAFF
DNA: TGTGCCAGCAGTTACTCGAAGGACATAGACACTGAAGCTTTCTTT

V: TRBV5-1
D: NA
size: NA
J: TRBJ2-1
CDR3: CASSYGLLSSYNEQFF
DNA: TGCGCCAGCAGCTATGGACTTCTGAGCTCCTACAATGAGCAGTTCTTC

V: TRBV5-4
D: TRBD1
size: NA
J: TRBJ1-4
CDR3: CASSSEPGQGYEKLFF
DNA: TGTGCCAGCAGCTCAGAACCGGGACAGGGATATGAAAAACTGTTTTTT

V: TRBV14
D: NA
size: once
J: TRBJ1-2
CDR3: CASSQDPDKHYGYTF
DNA: TGTGCCAGCAGCCAAGATCCCGACAAGCACTATGGCTACACCTTC

V: TRBV4-3
D: NA
size: few
J: TRBJ2-2
CDR3: CASSRSRVSGELFF
DNA: TGCGCCAGCAGCCGGAGCAGGGTATCCGGGGAGCTGTTTTTT

V: TRBV5-1
D: TRBD2
size: NA
J: TRBJ2-7
CDR3: CASSSRIAGPRSYEQYF
DNA: TGCGCCAGCAGCTCCAGAATAGCGGGCCCTCGCTCCTACGAGCAGTACTTC

V: TRBV2
D: NA
size: NA
J: TRBJ2-6
CDR3: CASSEQVSGANVLTF
DNA: TGTGCCAGCAGTGAACAGGTTTCTGGGGCCAACGTCCTGACTTTC